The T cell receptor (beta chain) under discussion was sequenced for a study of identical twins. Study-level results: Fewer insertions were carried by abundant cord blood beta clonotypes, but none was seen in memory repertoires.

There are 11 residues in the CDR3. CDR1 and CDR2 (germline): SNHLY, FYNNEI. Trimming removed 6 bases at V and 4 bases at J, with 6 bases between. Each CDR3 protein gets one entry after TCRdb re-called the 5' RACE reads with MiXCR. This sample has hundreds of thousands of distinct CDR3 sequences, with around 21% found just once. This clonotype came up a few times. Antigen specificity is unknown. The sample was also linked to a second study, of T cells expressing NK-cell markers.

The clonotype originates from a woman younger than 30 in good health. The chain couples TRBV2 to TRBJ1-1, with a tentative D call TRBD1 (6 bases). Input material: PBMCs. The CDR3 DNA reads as TGTGCCAGCAGGGGGGCCACTGAAGCTTTCTTT. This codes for CASRGATEAFF.